The source of this T cell receptor beta chain is a study of T cell clusters in autoimmune cytopenias. Study findings and constraints: The cluster-lack signature was not seen for secondary cytopenia versus chronic lymphocytic leukemia. TRB repertoire shifts in secondary cytopenia and chronic lymphocytic leukemia mostly reflected lymphoma, not autoimmunity.

Each sample's input was 200 to 300 ng genomic DNA, 38,000 or so genome equivalents. This clonotype is deemed medium-sized by its frequency. Antigen: not known. Germline-derived CDR1 and CDR2 are GTSNPN and SVGIG (reference sequence). This CDR3 is built from 16 residues. TRB rearrangements were amplified by touch-down multiplex PCR with mixed TRB-A/B primers. TCRdb re-analyzed the multiplex PCR reads; it lists each CDR3 protein once, without DNA. The sample's table shows about 3,200 distinct CDR3 sequences. This TCR was recovered from a human donor with an autoimmune cytopenia or autoimmune hepatitis (not recorded which). Input material: peripheral blood. The rearrangement uses TRBV30 and TRBJ2-2; as DNA is missing, the TRBD2 call by TCRdb cannot be tested. CDR3 residues: CAWSVRRGGLSGELFF. Full variable domain (remainder filled in from reference TRBV30 and TRBJ2-2): SQTIHQWPATLVQPVGSPLSLECTVEGTSNPNLYWYRQAAGRGLQLLFYSVGIGQISSEVPQNLSASRPQDRQFILSSKKLLLSDSGFYLCAWSVRRGGLSGELFFGEGSRLTVL.